A selection of T cell receptor beta chains follows, all from one sample in a study of blood T cells in healthy people across ages. TCRdb re-derived calls from the 5' RACE reads in MiXCR, one entry per CDR3 protein. The data show about 800,000 distinct CDR3 sequences, with about half seen just once and 15% to 20% held by the top ten. The sample comprised blood. Receptors originate from a man aged 80 or over in good health. Each CDR3 is given with its conserved first and last residue. The order of the fields is J gene, V gene, D gene, CDR3 length, clone size, CDR3 protein, CDR3 DNA. A D gene is named only where the DNA matches it firmly. A clone size is listed for some rows: how often the clone was seen (once, few, many), or a class if it is expanded.

j_call: TRBJ2-3
v_call: TRBV6-2/TRBV6-3
d_call: -
cdr3_length: 14
clone_size: -
cdr3_aa: CASSYGIGTDTQYF
cdr3_nt: TGTGCCAGCAGTTACGGGATCGGCACAGATACGCAGTATTTT

j_call: TRBJ2-3
v_call: TRBV7-3
d_call: -
cdr3_length: 13
clone_size: -
cdr3_aa: CASSGFGTDTQYF
cdr3_nt: TGTGCCAGCAGCGGGTTTGGCACAGATACGCAGTATTTT

j_call: TRBJ2-1
v_call: TRBV4-3
d_call: TRBD1
cdr3_length: 17
clone_size: -
cdr3_aa: CASSQDLGGANYNEQFF
cdr3_nt: TGCGCCAGCAGCCAAGATCTAGGGGGCGCAAATTACAATGAGCAGTTCTTC

j_call: TRBJ2-7
v_call: TRBV25-1
d_call: -
cdr3_length: 11
clone_size: few
cdr3_aa: CASSESREQYF
cdr3_nt: TGTGCCAGCAGTGAATCCCGGGAGCAGTACTTC

j_call: TRBJ2-1
v_call: TRBV7-9
d_call: -
cdr3_length: 15
clone_size: -
cdr3_aa: CASSDGTTRGNEQFF
cdr3_nt: TGTGCCAGCAGCGACGGCACGACGCGGGGCAATGAGCAGTTCTTC

j_call: TRBJ2-7
v_call: TRBV20-1
d_call: TRBD1
cdr3_length: 14
clone_size: -
cdr3_aa: CSATSGTGSYEQYF
cdr3_nt: TGCAGTGCAACTTCCGGGACAGGTTCCTACGAGCAGTACTTC

j_call: TRBJ2-5
v_call: TRBV4-2
d_call: -
cdr3_length: 15
clone_size: once
cdr3_aa: CASSQDPPLGETQYF
cdr3_nt: TGTGCCAGCAGCCAAGATCCCCCATTGGGGGAGACCCAGTACTTC

j_call: TRBJ2-7
v_call: TRBV6-1
d_call: -
cdr3_length: 11
clone_size: -
cdr3_aa: CASRTIDEQYF
cdr3_nt: TGTGCCAGCAGGACCATAGACGAGCAGTACTTC

j_call: TRBJ2-7
v_call: TRBV7-2
d_call: -
cdr3_length: 13
clone_size: few
cdr3_aa: CASGPISSYEQYF
cdr3_nt: TGTGCCAGTGGGCCAATCAGCTCCTACGAGCAGTACTTC

j_call: TRBJ2-7
v_call: TRBV12-3/TRBV12-4
d_call: TRBD2
cdr3_length: 15
clone_size: few
cdr3_aa: CASSLVSGSMGEQYF
cdr3_nt: TGTGCCAGCAGTTTAGTTAGCGGGAGTATGGGCGAGCAGTACTTC

j_call: TRBJ2-7
v_call: TRBV6-5
d_call: TRBD1
cdr3_length: 17
clone_size: -
cdr3_aa: CASSYSLRTGVDNEQYF
cdr3_nt: TGTGCCAGCAGTTACTCGTTAAGGACAGGGGTCGACAATGAGCAGTACTTC

j_call: TRBJ2-5
v_call: TRBV28
d_call: TRBD2
cdr3_length: 13
clone_size: -
cdr3_aa: CARGGLADNEQYF
cdr3_nt: TGTGCCAGGGGGGGACTAGCAGACAATGAGCAGTACTTC

j_call: TRBJ2-5
v_call: TRBV7-2
d_call: TRBD2
cdr3_length: 15
clone_size: -
cdr3_aa: CASSLAPLAGETQYF
cdr3_nt: TGTGCCAGCAGCTTAGCGCCCCTAGCGGGAGAGACCCAGTACTTC

j_call: TRBJ2-7
v_call: TRBV29-1
d_call: TRBD2
cdr3_length: 19
clone_size: -
cdr3_aa: CSVDPPSGRACSVLCEQYF
cdr3_nt: TGCAGCGTGGACCCACCAAGCGGGAGGGCCTGCAGTGTTCTGTGCGAGCAGTACTTC

j_call: TRBJ2-5
v_call: TRBV9
d_call: TRBD1
cdr3_length: 15
clone_size: -
cdr3_aa: CASSVSDRYQETQYF
cdr3_nt: TGTGCCAGCAGCGTCTCGGACAGGTACCAAGAGACCCAGTACTTC

j_call: TRBJ2-5
v_call: TRBV28
d_call: -
cdr3_length: 15
clone_size: few
cdr3_aa: CASSPSSGGRETQYF
cdr3_nt: TGTGCCAGCTCACCGAGCTCAGGGGGGAGGGAGACCCAGTACTTC

j_call: TRBJ2-7
v_call: TRBV6-5
d_call: TRBD2
cdr3_length: 11
clone_size: few
cdr3_aa: CASREDYEQYF
cdr3_nt: TGTGCCAGCCGGGAGGACTACGAGCAGTACTTC

j_call: TRBJ2-3
v_call: TRBV12-3/TRBV12-4
d_call: TRBD2
cdr3_length: 14
clone_size: -
cdr3_aa: CASAWTSSTDTQYF
cdr3_nt: TGTGCCTCAGCCTGGACTAGCAGTACAGATACGCAGTATTTT

j_call: TRBJ2-3
v_call: TRBV9
d_call: -
cdr3_length: 15
clone_size: many
cdr3_aa: CASSLSGSSTDTQYF
cdr3_nt: TGTGCCAGCAGCCTTAGCGGCTCTAGCACAGATACGCAGTATTTT

j_call: TRBJ2-2
v_call: TRBV5-1
d_call: -
cdr3_length: 16
clone_size: -
cdr3_aa: CASSPSATPGTGELFF
cdr3_nt: TGCGCCAGCAGCCCGTCGGCTACTCCCGGGACCGGGGAGCTGTTTTTT

j_call: TRBJ2-3
v_call: TRBV29-1
d_call: TRBD1
cdr3_length: 14
clone_size: -
cdr3_aa: CSVEQGFGTDTQYF
cdr3_nt: TGCAGCGTGGAACAGGGGTTTGGGACAGATACGCAGTATTTT

j_call: TRBJ2-7
v_call: TRBV29-1
d_call: TRBD1
cdr3_length: 15
clone_size: many
cdr3_aa: CSVSNLRTGGYEQYF
cdr3_nt: TGCAGCGTTTCTAATCTGAGGACAGGGGGATACGAGCAGTACTTC

j_call: TRBJ2-5
v_call: TRBV20-1
d_call: TRBD2
cdr3_length: 13
clone_size: once
cdr3_aa: CSARELAEETQYF
cdr3_nt: TGCAGTGCTAGAGAGCTAGCGGAAGAGACCCAGTACTTC

j_call: TRBJ2-1
v_call: TRBV29-1
d_call: TRBD1
cdr3_length: 15
clone_size: -
cdr3_aa: CSTDRRGSSYNEQFF
cdr3_nt: TGCAGCACCGACCGCAGGGGGAGCTCCTACAATGAGCAGTTCTTC

j_call: TRBJ1-4
v_call: TRBV4-3
d_call: -
cdr3_length: 15
clone_size: -
cdr3_aa: CASSQDRKSNEKLFF
cdr3_nt: TGCGCCAGCAGCCAAGACAGGAAAAGTAATGAAAAACTGTTTTTT

j_call: TRBJ2-3
v_call: TRBV12-3/TRBV12-4
d_call: -
cdr3_length: 15
clone_size: few
cdr3_aa: CASSAKWASTDTQYF
cdr3_nt: TGTGCCAGCAGTGCGAAGTGGGCAAGCACAGATACGCAGTATTTT

j_call: TRBJ2-7
v_call: TRBV7-2
d_call: TRBD2
cdr3_length: 16
clone_size: few
cdr3_aa: CASSLAGGSRLNEQYF
cdr3_nt: TGTGCCAGCAGCTTAGCGGGCGGGAGCCGCTTGAATGAGCAGTACTTC

j_call: TRBJ2-1
v_call: TRBV9
d_call: -
cdr3_length: 16
clone_size: -
cdr3_aa: CASSVASSRSYNEQFF
cdr3_nt: TGTGCCAGCAGCGTAGCTAGCTCCCGCTCCTACAATGAGCAGTTCTTC

j_call: TRBJ2-5
v_call: TRBV7-2
d_call: TRBD2
cdr3_length: 15
clone_size: -
cdr3_aa: CASSLTSGSYETQYF
cdr3_nt: TGTGCCAGCAGCTTAACTAGCGGGAGTTACGAGACCCAGTACTTC

j_call: TRBJ2-6
v_call: TRBV7-9
d_call: -
cdr3_length: 16
clone_size: few
cdr3_aa: CASSLAVLRGANVLTF
cdr3_nt: TGTGCCAGCAGCTTAGCAGTTCTTAGGGGGGCCAACGTCCTGACTTTC

j_call: TRBJ2-3
v_call: TRBV4-2
d_call: TRBD2
cdr3_length: 17
clone_size: -
cdr3_aa: CASSQVQSGGVGDTQYF
cdr3_nt: TGTGCCAGCAGCCAAGTTCAAAGCGGGGGGGTCGGGGATACGCAGTATTTT

j_call: TRBJ2-7
v_call: TRBV7-2
d_call: TRBD2
cdr3_length: 15
clone_size: -
cdr3_aa: CASSLRLAGEAEQYF
cdr3_nt: TGTGCCAGCAGCCTCCGACTAGCGGGAGAGGCCGAGCAGTACTTC

j_call: TRBJ2-1
v_call: TRBV30
d_call: -
cdr3_length: 11
clone_size: -
cdr3_aa: CAWRGYGEQFF
cdr3_nt: TGTGCCTGGAGGGGGTACGGTGAGCAGTTCTTC

j_call: TRBJ2-1
v_call: TRBV7-2
d_call: TRBD2
cdr3_length: 17
clone_size: few
cdr3_aa: CASSPRTSGSGANEQFF
cdr3_nt: TGTGCCAGCAGCCCCAGGACTAGCGGGAGTGGAGCCAATGAGCAGTTCTTC

j_call: TRBJ2-1
v_call: TRBV2
d_call: TRBD1
cdr3_length: 16
clone_size: -
cdr3_aa: CASSEEEQQGADEQFF
cdr3_nt: TGTGCCAGCAGTGAAGAAGAACAACAGGGGGCGGACGAGCAGTTCTTC

j_call: TRBJ2-6
v_call: TRBV29-1
d_call: -
cdr3_length: 13
clone_size: -
cdr3_aa: CSVYRAGANVLTF
cdr3_nt: TGCAGCGTTTACAGGGCTGGGGCCAACGTCCTGACTTTC

j_call: TRBJ2-3
v_call: TRBV12-3/TRBV12-4
d_call: -
cdr3_length: 14
clone_size: -
cdr3_aa: CASSLTGRTDAQYF
cdr3_nt: TGTGCCAGCAGTTTGACGGGGAGAACAGATGCGCAGTATTTT

j_call: TRBJ1-4
v_call: TRBV7-2
d_call: TRBD1
cdr3_length: 14
clone_size: few
cdr3_aa: CASSRGEGAEKLFF
cdr3_nt: TGTGCCAGCAGCCGCGGGGAGGGGGCGGAAAAACTGTTTTTT

j_call: TRBJ2-3
v_call: TRBV20-1
d_call: TRBD1
cdr3_length: 14
clone_size: -
cdr3_aa: CSADRGEGWDTQYF
cdr3_nt: TGCAGTGCAGACAGGGGAGAGGGTTGGGATACGCAGTATTTT

j_call: TRBJ2-5
v_call: TRBV20-1
d_call: -
cdr3_length: 15
clone_size: -
cdr3_aa: CSVVPNQTPGETQYF
cdr3_nt: TGCAGTGTTGTTCCGAACCAGACCCCGGGAGAGACCCAGTACTTC

j_call: TRBJ2-5
v_call: TRBV20-1
d_call: TRBD1
cdr3_length: 12
clone_size: -
cdr3_aa: CSAQTGGETQYF
cdr3_nt: TGCAGTGCGCAGACAGGGGGGGAGACCCAGTACTTC

j_call: TRBJ2-1
v_call: TRBV5-1
d_call: -
cdr3_length: 12
clone_size: -
cdr3_aa: CASSPETNEQFF
cdr3_nt: TGCGCCAGCAGTCCAGAAACCAATGAGCAGTTCTTC

j_call: TRBJ2-3
v_call: TRBV3-1
d_call: -
cdr3_length: 13
clone_size: few
cdr3_aa: CASSQDTGPTQYF
cdr3_nt: TGTGCCAGCAGCCAAGATACGGGTCCTACGCAGTATTTT

j_call: TRBJ2-1
v_call: TRBV27
d_call: TRBD2
cdr3_length: 17
clone_size: few
cdr3_aa: CASSPSRTRSSYNEQFF
cdr3_nt: TGTGCCAGCAGTCCGTCCCGGACTAGGAGCTCCTACAATGAGCAGTTCTTC

j_call: TRBJ2-1
v_call: TRBV28
d_call: -
cdr3_length: 11
clone_size: few
cdr3_aa: CARTTPGVQFF
cdr3_nt: TGTGCCAGAACAACCCCGGGGGTGCAGTTCTTC

j_call: TRBJ1-2
v_call: TRBV6-2/TRBV6-3
d_call: TRBD1
cdr3_length: 15
clone_size: -
cdr3_aa: CASSYSAGGNDGYTF
cdr3_nt: TGTGCCAGCAGTTACTCGGCAGGGGGAAATGATGGCTACACCTTC

j_call: TRBJ2-7
v_call: TRBV6-5
d_call: TRBD1
cdr3_length: 13
clone_size: -
cdr3_aa: CASTPDRGYEWYF
cdr3_nt: TGTGCCAGCACACCGGACAGGGGCTACGAGTGGTACTTC

j_call: TRBJ2-1
v_call: TRBV4-3
d_call: TRBD1
cdr3_length: 16
clone_size: -
cdr3_aa: CASSHSDRARNNEQFF
cdr3_nt: TGCGCCAGCAGCCACTCAGACAGGGCACGGAACAATGAGCAGTTCTTC

j_call: TRBJ2-7
v_call: TRBV18
d_call: -
cdr3_length: 15
clone_size: -
cdr3_aa: CASSPGQGPMHEQYF
cdr3_nt: TGTGCCAGCTCACCGGGGCAGGGGCCTATGCACGAGCAGTACTTC

j_call: TRBJ2-7
v_call: TRBV6-5
d_call: -
cdr3_length: 14
clone_size: -
cdr3_aa: CASSYHGRTYEQYF
cdr3_nt: TGTGCCAGCAGTTACCATGGCAGGACCTACGAGCAGTACTTC

j_call: TRBJ2-7
v_call: TRBV2
d_call: -
cdr3_length: 15
clone_size: -
cdr3_aa: CASSVLAVAYNEQYF
cdr3_nt: TGTGCCAGCAGTGTGCTAGCTGTAGCCTACAATGAGCAGTACTTC

j_call: TRBJ2-7
v_call: TRBV7-2
d_call: TRBD2
cdr3_length: 16
clone_size: few
cdr3_aa: CASSLGVPSGGFEQYF
cdr3_nt: TGTGCCAGCAGCTTAGGGGTTCCTAGCGGGGGATTCGAGCAGTACTTC

j_call: TRBJ2-5
v_call: TRBV6-2/TRBV6-3
d_call: TRBD2
cdr3_length: 16
clone_size: few
cdr3_aa: CASSTGTSGSWETQYF
cdr3_nt: TGTGCCAGCAGTACCGGGACTAGCGGGAGTTGGGAGACCCAGTACTTC

j_call: TRBJ1-1
v_call: TRBV12-3/TRBV12-4
d_call: TRBD1
cdr3_length: 16
clone_size: -
cdr3_aa: CASSSGGQGAGTEAFF
cdr3_nt: TGTGCCAGCAGCTCAGGTGGACAGGGGGCAGGAACTGAAGCTTTCTTT

j_call: TRBJ2-4
v_call: TRBV28
d_call: -
cdr3_length: 12
clone_size: few
cdr3_aa: CASRRGRDIQYF
cdr3_nt: TGTGCCAGCCGAAGGGGTCGGGACATTCAGTACTTC

j_call: TRBJ1-2
v_call: TRBV7-6
d_call: -
cdr3_length: 13
clone_size: few
cdr3_aa: CASSQPGPYGYTF
cdr3_nt: TGTGCCAGCAGCCAGCCAGGCCCCTATGGCTACACCTTC

j_call: TRBJ2-7
v_call: TRBV10-3
d_call: -
cdr3_length: 13
clone_size: -
cdr3_aa: CAIKGSNLDEQYF
cdr3_nt: TGTGCCATCAAGGGCAGCAACCTCGACGAGCAGTACTTC

j_call: TRBJ2-1
v_call: TRBV9
d_call: TRBD2
cdr3_length: 17
clone_size: -
cdr3_aa: CASSVEISGRDYNEQFF
cdr3_nt: TGTGCCAGCAGCGTAGAGATCAGCGGGAGGGATTACAATGAGCAGTTCTTC

j_call: TRBJ2-1
v_call: TRBV4-3
d_call: TRBD2
cdr3_length: 15
clone_size: many
cdr3_aa: CASSQAGTRVDEQFF
cdr3_nt: TGCGCCAGCAGCCAAGCCGGGACTAGGGTCGATGAGCAGTTCTTC

j_call: TRBJ2-1
v_call: TRBV20-1
d_call: TRBD2
cdr3_length: 15
clone_size: -
cdr3_aa: CSAPGLAGDVNEQFF
cdr3_nt: TGCAGTGCGCCGGGACTAGCGGGAGATGTCAATGAGCAGTTCTTC